The 24 T cell receptor beta chains reported below all come from one sample, sequenced in a study of blood T cell repertoires in COVID-19. Assay used: immunoSEQ multiplex PCR; TCRdb lists only in-frame clones, some missing. This table has about 270,000 clones, approximately 86% appearing once. The source material was peripheral blood. The receptors shown here come from a man in his forties or fifties who had recovered from COVID-19.

The rearrangement links TRBV7-9 to TRBJ2-2; 8 nucleotides match TRBD1. Germline CDR1 is SEHNR and CDR2 is FQNEAQ (reference sequence). The ends lost 5 bases at V and 4 bases at J; junction bases unmatched: 9. The CDR3 runs to 16 residues. CDR3 amino acids: CASSPAGGAGTGELFF. CDR3 nucleotides: TGTGCCAGCAGCCCGGCAGGGGGCGCGGGCACCGGGGAGCTGTTTTTT. Full variable domain (missing parts from reference TRBV7-9 and TRBJ2-2): DTGVSQNPRHKITKRGQNVTFRCDPISEHNRLYWYRQTLGQGPEFLTYFQNEAQLEKSRLLSDRFSAERPKGSFSTLEIQRTEQGDSAMYLCASSPAGGAGTGELFFGEGSRLTVL.

DNA for the CDR3: TGTGCCAGCAGCTTCTCGCCGGGACAGCTTAATTCACCCCTCCACTTT. Protein sequence: CASSFSPGQLNSPLHF. The rearrangement links TRBV5-6 to TRBJ1-6; TRBD1 agrees at 7 bases. This CDR3 has 16 amino acids. V lost 2 bases and J lost 6; bases outside the gene matches: 8. Germline V lookup: CDR1 SGHDT, CDR2 YYEEEE.

The V call is TRBV6-6, the J call TRBJ1-2, with TRBD1 as a possible D gene (5 bases). Trimming took 5 bases from V and 2 from J, leaving 9 bases between them. Looked up from germline, CDR1 is MNHNY and CDR2 is SVGAGI (reference sequence). This CDR3 is built from 13 residues. The DNA for the CDR3 is TGTGCCAGCAGTGTGACAGTAAACTATGGCTACACCTTC. As protein: CASSVTVNYGYTF.

The DNA of the CDR3 is TGTGCCAGCAGCCCGAGTTGGGCAGGGGAGACCCAGTACTTC. It specifies CASSPSWAGETQYF. The chain has TRBV7-2 and TRBJ2-5; D is perhaps TRBD1 (5 bases). The CDR3 has 14 residues. The ends were cut back, 5 bases at V and 5 bases at J, with 15 bases in the middle. Germline CDR1 is SGHTA and CDR2 is FQGNSA.

CDR3 residues: CASSRRTSGGRRTDTQYF. CDR3 DNA sequence: TGTGCCAGCAGCCGGAGGACTAGCGGGGGGCGCCGCACAGATACGCAGTATTTT. The chain joins TRBV7-6 to TRBJ2-3; 14 bases map to TRBD2. The CDR3 consists of 18 residues. From germline, CDR1 is SGHVS and CDR2 FNYEAQ. V lost 5 bases to trimming and J lost 1 base; unmatched junction nucleotides: 8.

The gene calls are TRBV3-1 (or the pseudogene TRBV3-2) and TRBJ1-3, with 7 nucleotides matching TRBD1. The ends lost 3 bases at V and 3 bases at J; junction bases unmatched: 8. CDR3 length equals 16 residues. Germline lookup yields CDR1 LGHDT and CDR2 YNNKEL (reference sequence). CDR3: CASSHRPTGIGNTIYF. DNA for the CDR3: TGTGCCAGCAGCCACAGACCGACAGGGATTGGAAACACCATATATTTT.

This clone was observed a single time. This sequence joins TRBV6-2 or TRBV6-3 and TRBJ1-1, with 8 bases lining up with TRBD1. This CDR3 contains 14 residues. V was pared by 3 bases and J by 4 bases, with 4 bases of the junction left unmatched. Germline assignment: CDR1 MNHEY and CDR2 SVGEGT. As DNA, the CDR3 is TGTGCCAGCAGTTATTGGCAGGGGGCCACTGAAGCTTTCTTT. Its protein is CASSYWQGATEAFF.

This rearrangement joins TRBV27 to TRBJ2-3, with 10 positions matching TRBD2. The CDR3 has 14 residues. Germline CDR1 is MNHEY and CDR2 is SMNVEV (reference sequence). Unmatched junction bases numbered 12, after V lost 10 bases and J lost 8 bases. CDR3 DNA sequence: TGTGCCACTCGTCTAGCGGGAGTAGGGGTTACGCAGTATTTT. It specifies CATRLAGVGVTQYF.

The V gene is TRBV9, the J gene TRBJ1-5; 8 bases fit TRBD1. V shed 4 bases and J 1 base; nucleotides not matched to a gene: 19. Germline V lookup: CDR1 SGDLS, CDR2 YYNGEE. This CDR3 is built from 20 residues. The CDR3 reads CASSPDRGINPVCSNQPQHF. DNA for the CDR3: TGTGCCAGCAGCCCTGACAGGGGCATCAATCCCGTCTGCAGCAATCAGCCCCAGCATTTT.

This chain links TRBV12-2 with TRBJ2-5; the table's D call, TRBD2, has no DNA check behind it. TRBV12-2 is classified as a pseudogene. The length of the CDR3 is 17 residues. CDR3 in amino acids: CASPLQRGGCNGETQYF. The DNA for the CDR3 is TGTGCAAGCCCTCTTCAACGGGGGGGCTGTAACGGGGAGACCCAGTACTTC.

This chain links TRBV3-1 (or the pseudogene TRBV3-2) with TRBJ2-7; 8 nucleotides line up with TRBD1. With V trimmed by 6 bases and J by 5 bases, 6 bases remained unmatched. Germline V gene lookup returns CDR1 LGHDT and CDR2 YNNKEL (reference sequence). This CDR3 comprises 13 residues. DNA for the CDR3: TGTGCCAGCAGACCAGGGGGCTCTAACGAGCAGTACTTC. Translating gives CASRPGGSNEQYF.

The CDR3 is CASSLILDSRSYEQYF. Written as DNA, the CDR3 is TGCGCCAGCAGCTTGATCCTGGACTCTCGCTCCTACGAGCAGTACTTC. The chain employs TRBV5-1 and TRBJ2-7, with D possibly matching TRBD2 (5 bases). Germline values: CDR1 SGHRS, CDR2 YFSETQ. The CDR3 consists of 16 residues. Trimming took 1 base from V and 0 from J, leaving 14 bases between them.

This rearrangement joins TRBV2 to TRBJ2-2; no firm D call. The V end was cut by 10 bases, the J end by 7 bases, with 13 bases between. The length of the CDR3 is 12 residues. Germline loops: CDR1 SNHLY, CDR2 FYNNEI. The CDR3 DNA follows: TGTGCCACCCAGTCCCCAAGCGGGGAGCTGTTTTTT. Translated: CATQSPSGELFF.

The chain employs TRBV27 and TRBJ2-5; weak D call: TRBD2 (6 bases). The V gene's germline CDR1 is MNHEY and CDR2 SMNVEV (reference sequence). V was trimmed by 6 bases and J by 5 bases, leaving 13 bases between them. The CDR3 totals 13 residues. CDR3 amino acids: CASSVSGRETQYF. CDR3 bases: TGTGCCAGCAGCGTCTCAGGGAGGGAGACCCAGTACTTC.

This chain uses TRBV15 with TRBJ2-3; unclear D gene. Germline-derived CDR1 and CDR2 are LNHNV and YYDKDF (reference sequence). The CDR3 consists of 17 residues. Between the trimmed V and J ends, which lost 1 base and 1 base, there was a span of 15 bases. The CDR3 DNA follows: TGTGCCACCAGCAGAGGGCGCTTAGAGGTGCGCACAGATACGCAGTATTTT. It codes for CATSRGRLEVRTDTQYF. Drawing the rest from reference TRBV15 and TRBJ2-3, the complete variable domain is DAMVIQNPRYQVTQFGKPVTLSCSQTLNHNVMYWYQQKSSQAPKLLFHYYDKDFNNEADTPDNFQSRRPNTSFCFLDIRSPGLGDTAMYLCATSRGRLEVRTDTQYFGPGTRLTVL.

The count of this clone is one. This chain connects TRBV6-5 to TRBJ1-2; TRBD1 matches at 7 bases. Per germline, CDR1 MNHEY and CDR2 SVGAGI. J was trimmed by 2 bases and V by 4 bases; bases with no gene match: 4. CDR3 length: 14 residues. CDR3 sequence (DNA): TGTGCCAGCAGTTTAGGGGGCTACAACTATGGCTACACCTTC. This codes for CASSLGGYNYGYTF.

The chain recombines TRBV12-3 or TRBV12-4 with TRBJ2-2; D remains unclear. The CDR3 totals 13 residues. Trimming shortened V by 5 bases and J by 1 base, and 5 bases separated the two germline ends. CDR3 protein: CASSPWNTGELFF. CDR3 bases: TGTGCCAGCAGTCCCTGGAACACCGGGGAGCTGTTTTTT.

This chain joins TRBV27 and TRBJ2-1; tentative D call: TRBD1 (6 bases). The V end lost 2 bases, the J end lost 7 bases, and 15 bases lay between the germline ends. CDR3 size: 15 residues. Per germline, CDR1 MNHEY and CDR2 SMNVEV (reference sequence). Here the CDR3 DNA reads TGTGCCAGCAGTTTAGCGCAGGGGATAGGGAATGAGCAGTTCTTC. This sequence encodes CASSLAQGIGNEQFF.

V and J are TRBV7-3 and TRBJ1-1; D remains unclear. V was cut by 5 bases and J by 0 bases, with 16 bases left in between. The CDR3 length is 16 residues. Germline V gene sequence: CDR1 SGHTA, CDR2 FQGTGA. CDR3 in amino acids: CASSSGLRRMNTEAFF. In nucleotides, the CDR3 is TGTGCCAGCAGCAGCGGCCTTCGGAGGATGAACACTGAAGCTTTCTTT.

The J gene is TRBJ1-6, the V gene TRBV3-1 (or the pseudogene TRBV3-2); possible D gene TRBD1, 5 bases. Germline lookup yields CDR1 LGHDT and CDR2 YNNKEL (reference sequence). CDR3 length: 16 residues. The V gene lost 0 bases and the J gene lost 5 bases, with 11 bases spanning the gap. This chain's CDR3 is CASSQDRKGHNSPLHF. The CDR3 DNA follows: TGTGCCAGCAGCCAAGACAGGAAGGGGCATAATTCACCCCTCCACTTT.

This clone was counted only a few times. The chain employs TRBV7-3 and TRBJ2-1; 7 nucleotides line up with TRBD1. V lost 2 bases to trimming and J lost 8 bases; unmatched junction nucleotides: 12. Germline V gives CDR1 SGHTA, CDR2 FQGTGA. CDR3 length equals 16 residues. The CDR3 region is CASSLRPAGGFDEQFF. In DNA form, the CDR3 reads TGTGCCAGCAGCTTACGGCCGGCAGGGGGTTTCGATGAGCAGTTCTTC.

The chain has TRBV3-1 (or the pseudogene TRBV3-2) and TRBJ2-3; D perhaps matches TRBD1 (7 bases). Deletions cut 1 base from V and 0 bases from J, with 26 bases between. The germline CDR1 and CDR2 sequences are LGHDT and YNNKEL (reference sequence). This CDR3 region has 21 residues. The DNA of the CDR3 is TGTGCCAGCAGCCAAGTTGGGCGCGGGGCGACAGGGCGATCTAGCACAGATACGCAGTATTTT. This codes for CASSQVGRGATGRSSTDTQYF.

V gene TRBV7-9 combines with J gene TRBJ1-1; D gene unclear. The CDR3 runs 14 residues. Germline loops: CDR1 SEHNR, CDR2 FQNEAQ (reference sequence). Trimming pared 2 bases from V and 1 base from J, leaving 8 bases between. CDR3 coding DNA: TGTGCCAGCAGCTTAATTTCAGAGAACACTGAAGCTTTCTTT. Translating gives CASSLISENTEAFF.

The chain carries TRBV7-8 and TRBJ2-5; D possibly corresponds to TRBD2 (6 bases). There are 14 residues in the CDR3. Trimming stripped 7 bases from V and 3 bases from J, with 15 bases between. CDR1 and CDR2 (germline): SGHVS, FQNEAQ. The CDR3 sequence: CASNRGRGKETQYF. In DNA form, the CDR3 reads TGTGCCAGCAACCGCGGACGGGGGAAAGAGACCCAGTACTTC.